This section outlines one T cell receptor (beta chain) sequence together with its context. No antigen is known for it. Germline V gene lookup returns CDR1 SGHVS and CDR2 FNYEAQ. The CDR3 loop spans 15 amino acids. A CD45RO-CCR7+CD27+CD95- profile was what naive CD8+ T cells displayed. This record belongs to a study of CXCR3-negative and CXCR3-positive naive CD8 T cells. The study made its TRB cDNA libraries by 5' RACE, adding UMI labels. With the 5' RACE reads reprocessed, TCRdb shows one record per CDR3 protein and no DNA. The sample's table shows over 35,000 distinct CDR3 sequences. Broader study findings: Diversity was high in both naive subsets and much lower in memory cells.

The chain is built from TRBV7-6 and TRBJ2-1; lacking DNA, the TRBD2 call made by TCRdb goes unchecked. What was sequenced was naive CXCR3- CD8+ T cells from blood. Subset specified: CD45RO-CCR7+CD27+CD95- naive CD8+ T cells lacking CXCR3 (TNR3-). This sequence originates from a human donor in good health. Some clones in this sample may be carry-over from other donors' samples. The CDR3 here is CASSLVAGIYNEQFF.